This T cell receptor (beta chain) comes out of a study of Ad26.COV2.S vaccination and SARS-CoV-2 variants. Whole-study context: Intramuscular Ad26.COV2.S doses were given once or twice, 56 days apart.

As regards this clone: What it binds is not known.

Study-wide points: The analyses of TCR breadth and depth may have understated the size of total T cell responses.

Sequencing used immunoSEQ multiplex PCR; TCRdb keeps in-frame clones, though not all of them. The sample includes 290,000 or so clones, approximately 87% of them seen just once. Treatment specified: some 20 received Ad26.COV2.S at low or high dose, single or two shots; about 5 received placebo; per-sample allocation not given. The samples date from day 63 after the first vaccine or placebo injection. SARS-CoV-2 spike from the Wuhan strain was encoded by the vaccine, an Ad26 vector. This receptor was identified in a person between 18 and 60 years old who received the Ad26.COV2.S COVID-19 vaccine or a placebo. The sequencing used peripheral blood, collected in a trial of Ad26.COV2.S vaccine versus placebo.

The DNA for the CDR3 is TGTGCCAGCAGCGCGGGACAGGGAAACTACAATGAGCAGTTCTTC. Translation: CASSAGQGNYNEQFF. The chain links TRBV11-3 to TRBJ2-1; 9 bases align to TRBD1. V shed 5 bases, J shed 3 bases, and the junction held 5 bases outside the gene matches. The CDR3 has 15 residues. Germline assignment: CDR1 SGHNT and CDR2 YENEEA.